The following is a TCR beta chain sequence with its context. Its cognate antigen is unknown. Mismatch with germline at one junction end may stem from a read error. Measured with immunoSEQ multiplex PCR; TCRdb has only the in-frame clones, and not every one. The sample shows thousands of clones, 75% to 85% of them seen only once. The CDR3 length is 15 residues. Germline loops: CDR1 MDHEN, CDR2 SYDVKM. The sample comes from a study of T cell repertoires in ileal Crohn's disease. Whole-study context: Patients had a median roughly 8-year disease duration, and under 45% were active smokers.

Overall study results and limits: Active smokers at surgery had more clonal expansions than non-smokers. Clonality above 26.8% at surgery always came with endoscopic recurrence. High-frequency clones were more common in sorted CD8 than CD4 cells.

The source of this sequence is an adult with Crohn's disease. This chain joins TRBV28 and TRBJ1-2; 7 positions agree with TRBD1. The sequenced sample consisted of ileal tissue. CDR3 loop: CASSFFADRSLPNMF. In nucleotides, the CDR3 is TGTGCCAGCAGTTTTTTCGCGGACAGGTCCCTGCCAAATATGTTC.